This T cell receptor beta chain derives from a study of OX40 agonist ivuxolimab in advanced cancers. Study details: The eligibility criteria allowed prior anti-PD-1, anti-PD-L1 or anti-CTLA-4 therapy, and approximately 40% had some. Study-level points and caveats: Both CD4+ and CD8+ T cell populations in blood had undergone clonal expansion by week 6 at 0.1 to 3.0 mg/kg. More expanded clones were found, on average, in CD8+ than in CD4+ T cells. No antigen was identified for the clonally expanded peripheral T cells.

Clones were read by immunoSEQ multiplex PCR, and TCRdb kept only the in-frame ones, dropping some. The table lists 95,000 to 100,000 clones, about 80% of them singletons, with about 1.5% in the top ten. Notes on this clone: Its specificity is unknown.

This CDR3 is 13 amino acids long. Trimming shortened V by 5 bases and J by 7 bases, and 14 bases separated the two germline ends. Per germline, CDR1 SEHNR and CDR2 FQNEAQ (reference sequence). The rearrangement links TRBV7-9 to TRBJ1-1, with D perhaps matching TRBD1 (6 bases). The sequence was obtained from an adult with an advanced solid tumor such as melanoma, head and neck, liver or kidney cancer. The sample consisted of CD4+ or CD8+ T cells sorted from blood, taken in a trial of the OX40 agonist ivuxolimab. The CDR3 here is CASSKSRQDEAFF. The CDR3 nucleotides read TGTGCCAGCAGCAAGTCCCGACAGGATGAAGCTTTCTTT.